This T cell receptor (beta chain) was sequenced in a study of shared clonotypes between healthy human individuals. Study-wide context: A donor's plate count was three for CD4 naive and three for CD4 memory; CD8 naive had two and CD8 memory one.

Researchers partitioned CD4+ cells into CD45RA+ naive and CD45RA-negative memory subsets. Germline assignment: CDR1 MNHEY and CDR2 SMNVEV (reference sequence). This CDR3 region has 16 residues. V shed 2 bases and J shed 8 bases, with 21 bases lying between them. Assay: immunoSEQ multiplex PCR; the TCRdb copy retains only in-frame clones and omits some. The sample holds under 850,000 clones; around 70% are singletons and the top ten take around 1.7%. The sequence was collected from a woman aged 25 to 39 in good health. This rearrangement joins TRBV27 to TRBJ1-1; D is unclear. The material sequenced was memory CD4+ T cells sorted from blood. Subset described: CD45RA-negative fraction. The CDR3 bases are TGTGCCAGCAGTTTAAGGTCCGAGACCCTTAGACGAGAAGCTTTCTTT. Protein: CASSLRSETLRREAFF.